This T cell receptor (beta chain) was sequenced during a study of T cells in Graves' hyperthyroidism and ophthalmopathy. Overall study: At the time of initial diagnosis and before any treatment, peripheral blood was collected.

Per the germline V gene, CDR1 is SNHLY and CDR2 is FYNNEI. The V end lost 5 bases, the J end lost 7 bases, and 15 bases lay between the germline ends. This CDR3 spans 14 amino acids. This clonotype has at least ten counts. Amplification targeted TCR beta CDR3 regions from RNA transcripts. Using the HTBI primer set, a first-round RT-PCR was run on the TCR CDR3. One entry per CDR3 protein results from TCRdb running MiXCR on the multiplex PCR reads. In the table there are around 390,000 distinct CDR3 sequences, around 15% of which are singletons. V and J are TRBV2 and TRBJ1-5; the D gene is possibly TRBD1 (5 bases). Sequenced: blood. This sequence was found in a woman in her twenties or thirties with Graves' ophthalmopathy. The CDR3 sequence: CASSFVGTRQPQHF. CDR3 sequence (DNA): TGTGCCAGCAGTTTTGTAGGGACTAGGCAGCCCCAGCATTTT.